This T cell receptor beta chain comes out of a study of graft-versus-host responses after intestinal transplantation. Study findings and constraints: Association was observed between peak circulating GvH clone levels and early post-transplant HvG declines.

A word on this clone: Its antigen is undetermined.

Here immunoSEQ multiplex PCR was the method, and the copy in TCRdb shows in-frame clones only, minus some. There are about 98,000 clones in the sample; roughly four fifths occur only once, and roughly a sixth lies in the top ten. The specimen comprised unstimulated CD8+ T cells sorted from spleen or lymph node cells, sampled before intestinal transplant. The receptor was derived from a human donor who received an intestinal transplant.

The CDR3 spells CSVEDLRRNEQFF. The CDR3 DNA is TGCAGCGTTGAAGATCTTAGGAGAAATGAGCAGTTCTTC. The chain uses TRBV29-1 and TRBJ2-1; unclear D gene. Deletions cut 0 bases from V and 7 bases from J, with 10 bases between. The CDR3 is 13 amino acids. Per germline, CDR1 SQVTM and CDR2 ANQGSEA.